This T cell receptor beta chain was sequenced in a study of breast tumors, draining lymph nodes, adjacent tissues (dated by TCRdb to 2016 to 2017). Study-level background: The study compared TCR beta repertoires across tumor, adjacent nontumor tissue and axillary lymph nodes from breast cancer patients. In human breast cancer, the study set out to evaluate how tumor, surrounding tissue and draining lymph node repertoires relate to one another and whether T cells may move between these sites. Paper-wide results and their limitations: The data were considered consistent with the idea that most tumor T cells come from the lymph node and then expand in tumor tissue. Tumor T-cell repertoires showed less diversity than lymph node repertoires and more diversity than nontumor tissue repertoires, and tumor T-cell repertoires showed preferential V and J gene usage. Tumor and nontumor tissue repertoires were significantly more similar in luminal-like than in basal-like breast cancer. The study presented the conclusion that tumor T cells originate in lymph nodes as consistent with a hypothesis, not as something directly demonstrated.

For sequencing, an Illumina HiSeq 2000 was employed. Multiplex PCR amplification was used to generate the TCR beta chain libraries. The amplified TCR beta chain products were analyzed by high-throughput sequencing. TCRdb itself trimmed the public reads at Q25 with fastp, ran MiXCR and retained productive beta chains. All rows with the same CDR3 protein become a single entry with the most common DNA and genes. This sample holds around 290,000 distinct CDR3 sequences; 30% were observed only once. Together, the top ten hold more than 1% of the sample. Lymph node samples were obtained from the axillary draining lymph nodes of breast cancer patients. This clonotype was detected ten times or more. This receptor's antigen is unknown. The sample holds no much larger clone one base away, and base qualities are not on file. Trimming takes 8 bases off V and 6 bases off J; junction bases not matched to a gene: 12. Measured from the cysteine to the phenylalanine, the CDR3 is 15 residues long. Only the CDR3 part of the read is kept: 45 bases, read in frame from the first base. The germline V gene supplies CDR1 SNHLY and CDR2 FYNNEI.

The TCR comes from a female donor with breast cancer. Some clones in this sample may be carry-over from other donors' samples. Sequenced material: axillary lymph node tissue. The sequence joins TRBV2 to TRBJ2-3; the junction holds 9 bases that match TRBD2. The CDR3 is CASGWREGQEDTQYF. The DNA sequence reads TGTGCCAGCGGTTGGCGGGAGGGCCAGGAGGATACGCAGTATTTT. This CDR3, with the reference TRBV2 and TRBJ2-3 proteins standing in past its ends, gives the full variable domain EPEVTQTPSHQVTQMGQEVILRCVPISNHLYFYWYRQILGQKVEFLVSFYNNEISEKSEIFDDQFSVERPDGSNFTLKIRSTKLEDSAMYFCASGWREGQEDTQYFGPGTRLTVL.